This record concerns one T cell receptor (beta chain) sequence. As yet, its antigen is unknown. The source of the sample is a study of OX40 agonist ivuxolimab in advanced cancers. Study-level background: Males comprised 82.7% of the group, whose mean age was about 60 years (range roughly 20 to 90).

Study observations and caveats: Among the lowest peripheral clonal expansion occurred in 0.1-3.0 mg/kg partial responders. Circulating CD4+ and CD8+ T cells showed clonal expansion by week 6 at 0.1 to 3.0 mg/kg.

Some clones are missing from TCRdb's copy, which holds only in-frame ones; the method was immunoSEQ multiplex PCR. The sample holds some 70,000 clones, 85% to 95% seen once. This CDR3 is 13 amino acids long. The germline CDR1 and CDR2 sequences are SGHTA and FQGNSA. Trimming shortened V by 3 bases and J by 5 bases, and 10 bases separated the two germline ends. The clonotype was recovered from an adult with an advanced solid tumor such as melanoma, head and neck, liver or kidney cancer. The genes are TRBV7-2 and TRBJ1-1; D ambiguous. The sample here was CD4+ or CD8+ T cells sorted from blood, taken in a trial of the OX40 agonist ivuxolimab. This CDR3 reads CASSFFEETEAFF. DNA of the CDR3: TGTGCCAGCAGCTTCTTTGAAGAAACTGAAGCTTTCTTT.